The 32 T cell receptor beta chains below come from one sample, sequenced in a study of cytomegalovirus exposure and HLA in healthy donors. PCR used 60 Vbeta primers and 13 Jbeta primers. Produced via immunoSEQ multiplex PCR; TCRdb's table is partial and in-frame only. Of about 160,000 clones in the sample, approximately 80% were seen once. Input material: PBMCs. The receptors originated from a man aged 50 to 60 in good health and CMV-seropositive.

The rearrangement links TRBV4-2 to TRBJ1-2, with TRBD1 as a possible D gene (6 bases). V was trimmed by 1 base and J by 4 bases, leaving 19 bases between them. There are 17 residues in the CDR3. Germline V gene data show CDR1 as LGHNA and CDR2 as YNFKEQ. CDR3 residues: CASSQADGLGQIYGYTF. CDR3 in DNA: TGTGCCAGCAGCCAAGCAGATGGGTTAGGACAGATCTATGGCTACACCTTC.

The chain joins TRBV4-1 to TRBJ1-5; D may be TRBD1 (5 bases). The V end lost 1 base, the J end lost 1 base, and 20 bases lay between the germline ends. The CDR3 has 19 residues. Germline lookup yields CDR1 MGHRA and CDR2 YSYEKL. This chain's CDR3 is CASSQGFQGPVSSNQPQHF. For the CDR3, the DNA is TGCGCCAGCAGCCAAGGATTTCAGGGCCCCGTTTCGAGCAATCAGCCCCAGCATTTT.

CDR3 nucleotide sequence: TGCGCCAGCAGCTTGGGGCAGGGGTGGCAAGAGCAGTACTTC. Protein product: CASSLGQGWQEQYF. The rearrangement joins TRBV5-1 to TRBJ2-5; weak D call: TRBD1 (6 bases). Per germline, CDR1 SGHRS and CDR2 YFSETQ. The CDR3 is 14 amino acids. Trimming removed 0 bases from V and 11 bases from J, with 17 bases in between.

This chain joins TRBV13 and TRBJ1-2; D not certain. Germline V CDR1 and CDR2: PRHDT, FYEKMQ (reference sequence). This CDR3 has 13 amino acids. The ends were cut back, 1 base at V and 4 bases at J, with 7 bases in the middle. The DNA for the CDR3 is TGTGCCAGCAGCTTAGACAGAACCTATGGCTACACCTTC. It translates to CASSLDRTYGYTF. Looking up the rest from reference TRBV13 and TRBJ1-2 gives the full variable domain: AAGVIQSPRHLIKEKRETATLKCYPIPRHDTVYWYQQGPGQDPQFLISFYEKMQSDKGSIPDRFSAQQFSDYHSELNMSSLELGDSALYFCASSLDRTYGYTFGSGTRLTVV.

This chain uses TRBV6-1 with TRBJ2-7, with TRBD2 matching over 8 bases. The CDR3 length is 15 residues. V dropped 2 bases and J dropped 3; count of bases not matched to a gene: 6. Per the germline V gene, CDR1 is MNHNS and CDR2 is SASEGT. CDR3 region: CASSERERGIYEQYF. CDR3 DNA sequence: TGTGCCAGCAGTGAAAGGGAGCGGGGGATCTACGAGCAGTACTTC.

CDR3 protein: CASSDPGGDRSSYNEQFF. The CDR3 bases are TGTGCCAGCAGTGACCCAGGAGGGGACAGAAGCTCCTACAATGAGCAGTTCTTC. V gene TRBV6-4 combines with J gene TRBJ2-1, with a possible D match to TRBD1 (7 bases). The CDR3 has 18 residues. The V gene lost 2 bases and the J gene lost 0 bases, with 17 bases spanning the gap. CDR1 and CDR2 (germline): MRHNA, SNTAGT.

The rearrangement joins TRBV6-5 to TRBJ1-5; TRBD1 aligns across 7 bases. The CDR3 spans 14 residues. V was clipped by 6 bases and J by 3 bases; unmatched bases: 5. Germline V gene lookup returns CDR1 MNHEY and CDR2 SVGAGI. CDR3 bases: TGTGCCAGCAGCCGTGGACAGGTCAATCAGCCCCAGCATTTT. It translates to CASSRGQVNQPQHF.

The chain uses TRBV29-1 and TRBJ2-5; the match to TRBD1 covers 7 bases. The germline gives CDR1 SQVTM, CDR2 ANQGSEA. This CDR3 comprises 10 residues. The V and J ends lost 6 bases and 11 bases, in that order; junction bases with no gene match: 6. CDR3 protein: CSVGQREQYF. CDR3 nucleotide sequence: TGCAGCGTGGGACAGAGGGAGCAGTACTTC. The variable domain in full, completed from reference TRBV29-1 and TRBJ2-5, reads SAVISQKPSRDICQRGTSLTIQCQVDSQVTMMFWYRQQPGQSLTLIATANQGSEATYESGFVIDKFPISRPNLTFSTLTVSNMSPEDSSIYLCSVGQREQYFGPGTRLLVL.

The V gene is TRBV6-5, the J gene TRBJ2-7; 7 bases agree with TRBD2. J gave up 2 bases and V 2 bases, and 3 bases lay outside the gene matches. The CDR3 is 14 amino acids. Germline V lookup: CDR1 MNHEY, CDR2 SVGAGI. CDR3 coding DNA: TGTGCCAGCAGTTACATTCGGGGGGCCTACGAGCAGTACTTC. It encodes CASSYIRGAYEQYF.

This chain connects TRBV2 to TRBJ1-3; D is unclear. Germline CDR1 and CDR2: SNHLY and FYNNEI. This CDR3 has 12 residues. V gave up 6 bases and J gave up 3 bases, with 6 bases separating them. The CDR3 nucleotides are TGTGCCAGCAGCGCTAATGGAAACACCATATATTTT. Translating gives CASSANGNTIYF.

CDR3 residues: CASSLGDRVRLGEQYF. The CDR3 nucleotides read TGTGCCAGCAGTTTAGGGGACAGGGTAAGATTGGGCGAGCAGTACTTC. The rearrangement uses TRBV27 and TRBJ2-7; 9 bases are a match to TRBD1. V lost 2 bases to trimming and J lost 6 bases; unmatched junction nucleotides: 11. Germline V CDR1 and CDR2: MNHEY, SMNVEV (reference sequence). The CDR3 is 16 residues long.

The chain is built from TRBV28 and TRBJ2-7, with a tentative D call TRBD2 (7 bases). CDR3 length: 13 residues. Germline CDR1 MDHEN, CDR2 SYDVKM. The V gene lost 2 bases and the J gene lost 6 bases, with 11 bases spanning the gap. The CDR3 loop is CASSLGGAFEQYF. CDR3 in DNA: TGTGCCAGCAGTTTAGGGGGGGCGTTCGAGCAGTACTTC.

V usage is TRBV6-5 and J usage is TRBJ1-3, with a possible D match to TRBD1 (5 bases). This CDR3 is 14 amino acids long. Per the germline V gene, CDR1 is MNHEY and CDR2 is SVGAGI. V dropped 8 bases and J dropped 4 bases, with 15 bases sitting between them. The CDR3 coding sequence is TGTGCCAGCCTCTCCCCCGGGGGGGGAAACACCATATATTTT. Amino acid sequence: CASLSPGGGNTIYF.

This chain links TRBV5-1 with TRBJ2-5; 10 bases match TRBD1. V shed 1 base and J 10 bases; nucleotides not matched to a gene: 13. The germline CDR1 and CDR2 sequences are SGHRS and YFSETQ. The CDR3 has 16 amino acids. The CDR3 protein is CASSLSGTGALTDQYF. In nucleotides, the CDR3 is TGCGCCAGCAGCTTGTCCGGGACAGGGGCCCTGACTGACCAGTACTTC.

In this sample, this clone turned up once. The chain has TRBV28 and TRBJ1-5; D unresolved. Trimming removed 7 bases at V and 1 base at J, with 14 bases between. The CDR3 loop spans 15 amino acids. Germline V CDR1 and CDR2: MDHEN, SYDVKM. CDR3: CASTPGGSSNQPQHF. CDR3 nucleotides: TGTGCCAGCACCCCCGGCGGATCCAGCAATCAGCCCCAGCATTTT.

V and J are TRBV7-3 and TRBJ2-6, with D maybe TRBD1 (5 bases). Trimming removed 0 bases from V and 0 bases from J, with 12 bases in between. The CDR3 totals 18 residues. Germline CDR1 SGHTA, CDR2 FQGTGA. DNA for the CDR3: TGTGCCAGCAGCTTAACGCCAGGGTCAAGCTCTGGGGCCAACGTCCTGACTTTC. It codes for CASSLTPGSSSGANVLTF.

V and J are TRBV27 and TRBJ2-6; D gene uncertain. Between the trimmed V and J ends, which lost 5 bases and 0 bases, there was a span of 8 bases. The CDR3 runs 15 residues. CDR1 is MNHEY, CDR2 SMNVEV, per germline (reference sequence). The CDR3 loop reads CASSTHSSGANVLTF. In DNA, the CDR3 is TGTGCCAGCAGTACTCATAGCTCTGGGGCCAACGTCCTGACTTTC.

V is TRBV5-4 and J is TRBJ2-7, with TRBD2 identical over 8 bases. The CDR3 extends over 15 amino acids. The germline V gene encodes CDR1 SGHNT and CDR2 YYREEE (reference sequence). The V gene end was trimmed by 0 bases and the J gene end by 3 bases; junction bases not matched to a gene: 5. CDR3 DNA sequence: TGTGCCAGCAGCTTGGTGGCGGGGGGAAACTACGAGCAGTACTTC. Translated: CASSLVAGGNYEQYF.

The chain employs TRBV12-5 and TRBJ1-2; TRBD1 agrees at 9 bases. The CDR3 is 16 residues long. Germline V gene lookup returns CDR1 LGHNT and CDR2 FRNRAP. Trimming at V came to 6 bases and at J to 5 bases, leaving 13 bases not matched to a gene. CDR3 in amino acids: CASGSGQGLSRYGYTF. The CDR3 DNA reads TGTGCTAGTGGATCTGGACAGGGGCTCTCGCGTTATGGCTACACCTTC.

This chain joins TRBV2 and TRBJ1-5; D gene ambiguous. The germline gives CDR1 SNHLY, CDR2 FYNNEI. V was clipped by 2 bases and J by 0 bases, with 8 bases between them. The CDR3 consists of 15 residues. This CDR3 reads CASSENTLSNQPQHF. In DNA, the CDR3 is TGTGCCAGCAGTGAAAACACCCTTAGCAATCAGCCCCAGCATTTT. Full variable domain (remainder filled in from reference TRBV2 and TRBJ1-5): EPEVTQTPSHQVTQMGQEVILRCVPISNHLYFYWYRQILGQKVEFLVSFYNNEISEKSEIFDDQFSVERPDGSNFTLKIRSTKLEDSAMYFCASSENTLSNQPQHFGDGTRLSIL.

The CDR3 nucleotides are TGTGCCAGCAGCCCAGGGTTAGAGACCCAGTACTTC. Encoded protein: CASSPGLETQYF. V gene TRBV11-1 combines with J gene TRBJ2-5, with D perhaps matching TRBD1 (5 bases). Germline CDR1 is SGHAT and CDR2 is FQDESV (reference sequence). This CDR3 is 12 amino acids long. The V end was cut by 5 bases, the J end by 4 bases, with 8 bases between.

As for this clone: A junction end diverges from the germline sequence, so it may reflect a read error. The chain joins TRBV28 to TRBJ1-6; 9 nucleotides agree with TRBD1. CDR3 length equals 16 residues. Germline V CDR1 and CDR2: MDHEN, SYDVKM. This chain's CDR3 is CAGSPTGTGINSPLHF. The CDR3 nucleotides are TGTGCCGGCAGTCCCACCGGGACAGGGATTAATTCACCCCTCCACTTT.

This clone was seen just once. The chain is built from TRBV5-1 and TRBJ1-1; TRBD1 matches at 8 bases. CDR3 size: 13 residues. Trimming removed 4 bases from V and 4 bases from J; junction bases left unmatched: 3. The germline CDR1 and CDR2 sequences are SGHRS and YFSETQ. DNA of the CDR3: TGCGCCAGCAGCAGCGACAGGGGCACTGAAGCTTTCTTT. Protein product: CASSSDRGTEAFF.

CDR3 in DNA: TGTGCCAGCACCACCGGGACAGGGGCCCGGGAAGCTTTCTTT. Translating it yields CASTTGTGAREAFF. The chain combines TRBV5-4 with TRBJ1-1; 10 bases match TRBD1. Per the germline V gene, CDR1 is SGHNT and CDR2 is YYREEE (reference sequence). The V segment lost 6 bases and the J segment 8 bases; nucleotides outside the gene matches: 10. The CDR3 has 14 residues.

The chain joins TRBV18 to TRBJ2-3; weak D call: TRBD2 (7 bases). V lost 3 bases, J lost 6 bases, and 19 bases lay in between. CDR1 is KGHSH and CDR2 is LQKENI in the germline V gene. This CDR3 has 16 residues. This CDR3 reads CASSPLDTGREDTQYF. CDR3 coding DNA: TGTGCCAGCTCACCTCTCGACACAGGGAGGGAGGATACGCAGTATTTT.

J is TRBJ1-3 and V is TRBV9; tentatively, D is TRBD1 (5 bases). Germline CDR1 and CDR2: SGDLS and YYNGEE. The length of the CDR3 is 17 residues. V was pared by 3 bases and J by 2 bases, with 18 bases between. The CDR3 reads CASSATLPGGTGNTIYF. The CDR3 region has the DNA TGTGCCAGCAGCGCCACCCTCCCGGGGGGGACTGGAAACACCATATATTTT.

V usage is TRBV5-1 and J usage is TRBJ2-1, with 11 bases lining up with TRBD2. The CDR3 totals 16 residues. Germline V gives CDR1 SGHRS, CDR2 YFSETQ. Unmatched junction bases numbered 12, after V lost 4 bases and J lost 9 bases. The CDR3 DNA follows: TGCGCCAGCAGCCTCCGGACTAGCGGGCGTTTGAGTGAGCAGTTCTTC. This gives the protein CASSLRTSGRLSEQFF.

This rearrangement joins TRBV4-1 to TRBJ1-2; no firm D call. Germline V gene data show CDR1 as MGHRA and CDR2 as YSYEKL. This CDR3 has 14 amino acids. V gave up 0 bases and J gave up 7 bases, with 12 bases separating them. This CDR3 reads CASSQELGRAGYTF. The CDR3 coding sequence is TGCGCCAGCAGCCAAGAACTAGGGAGGGCTGGCTACACCTTC.

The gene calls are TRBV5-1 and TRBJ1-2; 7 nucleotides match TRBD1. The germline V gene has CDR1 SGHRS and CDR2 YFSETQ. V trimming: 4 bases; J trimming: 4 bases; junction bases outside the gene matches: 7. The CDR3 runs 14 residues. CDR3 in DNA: TGCGCCAGCAGCCCGGGACAGAGTTCCTATGGCTACACCTTC. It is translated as CASSPGQSSYGYTF.

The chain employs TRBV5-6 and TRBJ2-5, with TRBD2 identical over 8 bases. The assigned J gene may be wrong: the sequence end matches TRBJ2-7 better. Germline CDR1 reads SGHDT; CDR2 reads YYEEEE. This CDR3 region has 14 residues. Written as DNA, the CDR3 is TGTGCCAGCAGCTACGGGGGGGTTCTCTACGAGCAGTACTTC. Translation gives CASSYGGVLYEQYF.

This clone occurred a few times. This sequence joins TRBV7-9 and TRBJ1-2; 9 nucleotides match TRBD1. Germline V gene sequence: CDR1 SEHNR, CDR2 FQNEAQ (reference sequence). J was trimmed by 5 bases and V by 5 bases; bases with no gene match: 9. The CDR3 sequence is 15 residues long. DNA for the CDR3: TGTGCCAGCAGCGATTTAAAGGACAGGGGATATGGCTACACCTTC. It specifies CASSDLKDRGYGYTF.

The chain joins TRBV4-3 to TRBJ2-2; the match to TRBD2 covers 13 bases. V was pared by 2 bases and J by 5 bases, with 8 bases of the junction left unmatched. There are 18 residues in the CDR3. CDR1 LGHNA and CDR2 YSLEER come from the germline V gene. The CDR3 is CASSQKLAGGPVTGELFF. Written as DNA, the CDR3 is TGCGCCAGCAGCCAAAAACTAGCGGGGGGGCCTGTAACCGGGGAGCTGTTTTTT.